This T cell receptor (beta chain) was identified during a study of blood T cell repertoires in COVID-19. In the study overall: Whether acute or convalescent, the COVID-19 samples came from the United States, Italy and Spain. T cells, B-cell-depleted T cells, or PBMCs supplied cDNA or gDNA.

The germline V gene has CDR1 MGHDK and CDR2 SYGVNS. Germline trimming cut 4 bases from V and 4 bases from J; bases unmatched to any gene: 0. This CDR3 comprises 13 residues. Source study methods: Quantification of nucleated cells was approximated via reference gene primer amplification. The table came from immunoSEQ multiplex PCR; TCRdb's copy has only in-frame clones and leaves some out. The V and J calls and clone size were taken over from that table, and D and trimming were inferred from the DNA. The profile shows 400,000 to 450,000 clones, about nine tenths of them singletons. This clonotype originated in a woman in her twenties or thirties with active or convalescent COVID-19. The chain has TRBV25-1 and TRBJ1-2; 10 positions agree with TRBD1. The sample was peripheral blood. CDR3: CASSGTGGYGYTF. DNA for the CDR3: TGTGCCAGCAGTGGGACAGGGGGCTATGGCTACACCTTC.